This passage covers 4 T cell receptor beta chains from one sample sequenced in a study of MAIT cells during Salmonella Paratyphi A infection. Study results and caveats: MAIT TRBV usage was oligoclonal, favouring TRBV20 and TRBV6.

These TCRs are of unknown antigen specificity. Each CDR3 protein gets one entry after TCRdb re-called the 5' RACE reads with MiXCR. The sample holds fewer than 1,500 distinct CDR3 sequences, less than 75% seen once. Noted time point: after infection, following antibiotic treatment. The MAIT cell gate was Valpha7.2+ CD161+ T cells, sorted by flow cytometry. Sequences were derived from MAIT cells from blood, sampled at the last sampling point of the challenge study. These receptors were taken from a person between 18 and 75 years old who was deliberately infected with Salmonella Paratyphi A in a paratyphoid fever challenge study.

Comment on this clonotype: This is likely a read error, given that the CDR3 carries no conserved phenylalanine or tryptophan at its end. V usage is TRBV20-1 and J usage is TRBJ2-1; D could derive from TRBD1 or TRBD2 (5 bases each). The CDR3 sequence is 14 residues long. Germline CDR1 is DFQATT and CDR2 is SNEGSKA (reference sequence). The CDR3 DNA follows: TGCAGGGTCAACCCCCGGGACGGCTACAATGAGCAGTTCTGC. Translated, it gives CRVNPRDGYNEQFC.

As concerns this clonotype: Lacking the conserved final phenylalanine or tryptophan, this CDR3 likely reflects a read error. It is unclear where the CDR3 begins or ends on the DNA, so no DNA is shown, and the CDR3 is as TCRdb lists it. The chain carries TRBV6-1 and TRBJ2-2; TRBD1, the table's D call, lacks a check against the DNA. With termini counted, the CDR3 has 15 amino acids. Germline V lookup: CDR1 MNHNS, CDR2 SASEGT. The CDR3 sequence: CASSAGTGDTGERLG.

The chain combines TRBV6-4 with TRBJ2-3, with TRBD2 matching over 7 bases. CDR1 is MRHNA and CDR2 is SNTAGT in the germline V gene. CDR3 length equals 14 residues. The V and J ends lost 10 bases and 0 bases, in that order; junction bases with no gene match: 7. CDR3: CATGGTDSTDTQYF. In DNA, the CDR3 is TGTGCCACCGGGGGGACGGATAGCACAGATACGCAGTATTTT.

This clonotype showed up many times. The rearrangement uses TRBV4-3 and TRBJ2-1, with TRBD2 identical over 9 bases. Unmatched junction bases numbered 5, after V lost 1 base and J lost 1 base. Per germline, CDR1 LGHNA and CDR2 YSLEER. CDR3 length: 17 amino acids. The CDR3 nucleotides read TGCGCCAGCAGCCAAGGACTAGCGGAGAGATCCTACAATGAGCAGTTCTTC. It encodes CASSQGLAERSYNEQFF.